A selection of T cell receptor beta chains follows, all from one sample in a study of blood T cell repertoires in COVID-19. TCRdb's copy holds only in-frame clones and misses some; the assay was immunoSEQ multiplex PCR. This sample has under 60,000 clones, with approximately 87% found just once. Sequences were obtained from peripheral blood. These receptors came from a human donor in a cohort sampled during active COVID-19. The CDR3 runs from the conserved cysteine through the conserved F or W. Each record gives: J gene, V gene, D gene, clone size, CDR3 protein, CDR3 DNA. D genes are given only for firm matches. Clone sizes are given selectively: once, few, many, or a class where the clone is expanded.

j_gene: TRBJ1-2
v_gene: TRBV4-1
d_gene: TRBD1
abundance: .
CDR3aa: CASSQLKQGAKGYTF
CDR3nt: TGCGCCAGCAGCCAACTAAAACAGGGGGCAAAGGGCTACACCTTC

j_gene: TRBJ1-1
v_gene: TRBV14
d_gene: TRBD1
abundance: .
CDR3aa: CASSYLAGGQTEAFF
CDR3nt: TGTGCCAGCAGCTACCTCGCAGGGGGCCAGACTGAAGCTTTCTTT

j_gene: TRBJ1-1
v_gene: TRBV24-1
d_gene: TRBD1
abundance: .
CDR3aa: CATSDINRGEAFF
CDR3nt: TGTGCCACCAGTGACATCAACAGGGGCGAAGCTTTCTTT

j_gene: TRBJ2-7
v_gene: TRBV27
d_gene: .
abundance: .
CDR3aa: CATPGLSNYSSYEQYF
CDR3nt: TGTGCCACCCCCGGTCTATCGAATTACAGCTCCTACGAGCAGTACTTC

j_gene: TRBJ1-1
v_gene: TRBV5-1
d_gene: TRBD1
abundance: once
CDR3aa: CASRLQGYEAFF
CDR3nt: TGCGCCAGCAGACTACAGGGGTACGAAGCTTTCTTT

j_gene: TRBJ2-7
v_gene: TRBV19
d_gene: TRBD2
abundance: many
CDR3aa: CASSSGGFSYEQYF
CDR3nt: TGTGCCAGTAGTAGCGGGGGTTTCTCCTACGAGCAGTACTTC

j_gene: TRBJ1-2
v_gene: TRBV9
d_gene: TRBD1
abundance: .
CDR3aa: CASSDRDRSYYGYTF
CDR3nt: TGTGCCAGCAGCGACCGGGACAGGTCATATTATGGCTACACCTTC

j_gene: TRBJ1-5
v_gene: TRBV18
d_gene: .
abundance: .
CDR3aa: CASSPAGPRSGEPQHF
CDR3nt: TGTGCCAGCTCACCGGCAGGGCCGAGGTCTGGGGAGCCCCAGCATTTT

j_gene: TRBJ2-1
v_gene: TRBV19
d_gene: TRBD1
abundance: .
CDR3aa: CASSKDRASYNEQFF
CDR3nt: TGTGCCAGTAGTAAGGACAGGGCCTCCTACAATGAGCAGTTCTTC

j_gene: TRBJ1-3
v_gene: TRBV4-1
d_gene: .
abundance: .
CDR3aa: CASSPDLGSSGNTIYF
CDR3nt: TGCGCCAGCAGCCCTGACCTGGGGAGCTCTGGAAACACCATATATTTT

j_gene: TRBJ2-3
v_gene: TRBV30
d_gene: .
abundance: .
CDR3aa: CAWEPGRRDTQYF
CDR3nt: TGTGCCTGGGAGCCGGGGAGGAGAGATACGCAGTATTTT

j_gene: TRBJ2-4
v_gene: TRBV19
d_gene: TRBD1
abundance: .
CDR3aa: CASSIDLTGVNIQYF
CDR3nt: TGTGCCAGTAGTATAGATCTAACAGGGGTCAACATTCAGTACTTC

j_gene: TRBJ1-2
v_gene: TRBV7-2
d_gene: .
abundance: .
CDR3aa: CASSPSTAKYYGYTF
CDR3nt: TGTGCCAGCAGCCCCTCGACAGCCAAGTATTATGGCTACACCTTC

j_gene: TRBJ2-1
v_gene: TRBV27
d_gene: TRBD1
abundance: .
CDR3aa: CASRPGQGIGEQFF
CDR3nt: TGTGCCAGCAGGCCGGGACAGGGCATCGGTGAGCAGTTCTTC

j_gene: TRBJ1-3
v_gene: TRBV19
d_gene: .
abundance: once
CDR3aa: CASSTGKASGNTIYF
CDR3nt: TGTGCCAGTAGTACAGGGAAAGCCTCTGGAAACACCATATATTTT

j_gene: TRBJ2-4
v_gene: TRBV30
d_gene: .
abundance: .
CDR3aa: CAWSPVRNIQYF
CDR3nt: TGTGCCTGGAGCCCCGTGCGTAACATTCAGTACTTC

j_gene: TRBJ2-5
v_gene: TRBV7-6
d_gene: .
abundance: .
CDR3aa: CASSLGRQAQETQYF
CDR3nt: TGTGCCAGCAGCTTAGGGAGACAGGCTCAAGAGACCCAGTACTTC

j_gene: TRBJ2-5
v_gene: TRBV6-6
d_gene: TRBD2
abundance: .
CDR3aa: CASTSSGGQETQYF
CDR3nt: TGTGCCAGCACCTCTAGCGGGGGTCAAGAGACCCAGTACTTC

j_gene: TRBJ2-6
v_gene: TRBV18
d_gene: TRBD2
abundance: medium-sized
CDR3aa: CASSGTSAGANVLTF
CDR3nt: TGTGCCAGCTCAGGAACTAGCGCCGGGGCCAACGTCCTGACTTTC

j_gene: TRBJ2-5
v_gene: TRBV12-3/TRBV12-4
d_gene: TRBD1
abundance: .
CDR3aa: CASRGTAQETQYF
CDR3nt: TGTGCCAGCAGGGGGACAGCTCAAGAGACCCAGTACTTC

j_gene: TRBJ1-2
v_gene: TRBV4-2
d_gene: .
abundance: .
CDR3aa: CASSQDPSGSRSGYTF
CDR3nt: TGTGCCAGCAGCCAAGACCCGTCAGGGTCTCGGTCTGGCTACACCTTC

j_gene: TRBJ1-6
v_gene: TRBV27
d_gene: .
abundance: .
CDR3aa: CASSFVDSRNSPLHF
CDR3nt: TGTGCCAGCAGTTTCGTGGACAGCCGAAATTCACCCCTCCACTTT